The text below deals with one T cell receptor (beta chain). Its target is unknown. These data are taken from a study of T cell repertoires in cytomegalovirus infection. About the research overall: Well-studied HLA-B-restricted epitopes and recently identified HLA-C-restricted epitopes of CMV were both used in the study. Matching HLA type and CMV infection were both indicated by public TCR beta signatures. Broader study findings: CMV-specific HLA-C-restricted TCR beta clonotypes dominated the ex vivo response. Public TCR beta family frequency separated CMV-and-HLA carriers, including in an independent cohort.

Germline CDR1 and CDR2: KGHSH and LQKENI. CDR3 size: 12 residues. V lost 6 bases to trimming and J lost 6 bases, with 11 bases between them. TCRdb re-derived calls from the reads in MiXCR, one entry per CDR3 protein. The data contain 750,000 to 900,000 distinct CDR3 sequences, 25% to 35% of them singletons. The J gene is TRBJ1-2, the V gene TRBV18; D not resolved. The TCR comes from a human donor in good health (CMV status not recorded). Some clones in this sample may be carry-over from other donors' samples. Sequences were derived from cultured CD8+ T cells from PBMCs, sampled from culture after CMV antigen stimulation. CDR3 sequence reads: CASSEVGDGYTF. The CDR3 DNA follows: TGTGCCAGCTCGGAGGTGGGCGATGGCTACACCTTC. The variable domain in full, with the rest retrieved from reference TRBV18 and TRBJ1-2, is NAGVMQNPRHLVRRRGQEARLRCSPMKGHSHVYWYRQLPEEGLKFMVYLQKENIIDESGMPKERFSAEFPKEGPSILRIQQVVRGDSAAYFCASSEVGDGYTFGSGTRLTVV.